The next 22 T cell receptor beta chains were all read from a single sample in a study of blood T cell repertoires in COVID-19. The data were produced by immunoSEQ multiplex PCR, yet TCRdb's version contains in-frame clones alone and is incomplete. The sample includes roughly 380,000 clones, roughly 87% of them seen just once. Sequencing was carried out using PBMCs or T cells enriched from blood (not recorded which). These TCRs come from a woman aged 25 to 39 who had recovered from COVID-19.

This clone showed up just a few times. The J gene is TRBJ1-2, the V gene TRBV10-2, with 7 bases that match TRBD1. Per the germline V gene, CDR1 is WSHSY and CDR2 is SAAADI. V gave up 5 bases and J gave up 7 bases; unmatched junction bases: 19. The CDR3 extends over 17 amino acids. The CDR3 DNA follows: TGCGCCAGCAGTTCAAGGGTCTATACGGGACAGCTATCTGGCTACACCTTC. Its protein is CASSSRVYTGQLSGYTF.

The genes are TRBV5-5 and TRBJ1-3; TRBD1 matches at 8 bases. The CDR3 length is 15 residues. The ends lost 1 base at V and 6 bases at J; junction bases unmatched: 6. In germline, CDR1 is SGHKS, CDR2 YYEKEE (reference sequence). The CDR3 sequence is CASSLTDRESNTIYF. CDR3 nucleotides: TGTGCCAGCAGCTTGACGGACAGGGAGTCAAACACCATATATTTT.

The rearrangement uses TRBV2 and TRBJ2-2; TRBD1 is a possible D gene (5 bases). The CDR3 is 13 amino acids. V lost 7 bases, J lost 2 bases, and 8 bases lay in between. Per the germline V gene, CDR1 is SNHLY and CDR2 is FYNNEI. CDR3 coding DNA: TGTGCCAGCACAGGGTTCAACACCGGGGAGCTGTTTTTT. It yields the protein CASTGFNTGELFF. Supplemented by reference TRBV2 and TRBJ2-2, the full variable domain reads EPEVTQTPSHQVTQMGQEVILRCVPISNHLYFYWYRQILGQKVEFLVSFYNNEISEKSEIFDDQFSVERPDGSNFTLKIRSTKLEDSAMYFCASTGFNTGELFFGEGSRLTVL.

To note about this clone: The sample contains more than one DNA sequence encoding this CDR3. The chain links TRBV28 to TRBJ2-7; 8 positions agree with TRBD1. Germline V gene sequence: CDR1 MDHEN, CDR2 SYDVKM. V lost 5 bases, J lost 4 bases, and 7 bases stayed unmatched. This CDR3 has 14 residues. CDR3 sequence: CASSPPDRVYEQYF. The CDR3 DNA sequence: TGTGCCAGCAGTCCCCCGGACAGGGTGTACGAGCAGTACTTC.

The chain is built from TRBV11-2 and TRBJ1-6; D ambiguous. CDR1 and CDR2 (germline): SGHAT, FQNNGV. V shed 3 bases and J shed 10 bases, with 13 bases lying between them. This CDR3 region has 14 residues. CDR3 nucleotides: TGTGCCAGCAGCTTGTTTACCCGGGAATCACCCCTCCACTTT. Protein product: CASSLFTRESPLHF.

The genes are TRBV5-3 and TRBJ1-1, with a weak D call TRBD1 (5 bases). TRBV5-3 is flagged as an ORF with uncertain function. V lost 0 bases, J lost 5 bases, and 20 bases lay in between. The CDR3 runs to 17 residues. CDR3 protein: CARSLDPFWGARTEAFF. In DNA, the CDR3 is TGTGCCAGAAGCTTGGATCCGTTCTGGGGCGCAAGGACTGAAGCTTTCTTT.

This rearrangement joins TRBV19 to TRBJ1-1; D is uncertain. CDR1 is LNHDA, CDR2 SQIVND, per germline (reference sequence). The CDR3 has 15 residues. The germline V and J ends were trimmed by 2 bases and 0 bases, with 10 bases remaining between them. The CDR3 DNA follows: TGTGCCAGTAGTATAATGGGAGTGATGAACACTGAAGCTTTCTTT. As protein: CASSIMGVMNTEAFF.

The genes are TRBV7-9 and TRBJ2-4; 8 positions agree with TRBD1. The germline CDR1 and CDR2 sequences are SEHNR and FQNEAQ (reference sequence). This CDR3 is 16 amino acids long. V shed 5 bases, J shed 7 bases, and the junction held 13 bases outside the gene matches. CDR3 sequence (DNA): TGTGCCAGCAGCCATGACAGGGGAGCAAGTTGGAACATTCAGTACTTC. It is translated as CASSHDRGASWNIQYF.

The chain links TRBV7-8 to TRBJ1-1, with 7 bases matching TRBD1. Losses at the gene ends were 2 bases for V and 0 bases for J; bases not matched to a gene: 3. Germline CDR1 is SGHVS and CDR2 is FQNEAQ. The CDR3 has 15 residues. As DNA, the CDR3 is TGTGCCAGCAGCTTACGGGGACAGCTGAACACTGAAGCTTTCTTT. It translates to CASSLRGQLNTEAFF.

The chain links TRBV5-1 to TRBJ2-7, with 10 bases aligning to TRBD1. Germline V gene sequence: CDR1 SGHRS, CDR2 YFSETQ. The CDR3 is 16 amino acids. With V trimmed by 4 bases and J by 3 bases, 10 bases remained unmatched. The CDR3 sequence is CASSPILGQGIYEQYF. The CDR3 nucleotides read TGCGCCAGCAGCCCGATTTTGGGACAGGGGATCTACGAGCAGTACTTC.

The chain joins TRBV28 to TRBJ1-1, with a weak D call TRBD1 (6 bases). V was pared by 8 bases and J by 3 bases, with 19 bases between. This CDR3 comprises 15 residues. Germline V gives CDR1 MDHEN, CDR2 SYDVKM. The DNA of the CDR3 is TGTGCCAGCGGCCTAGGGGGGGCGAGGGACACTGAAGCTTTCTTT. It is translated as CASGLGGARDTEAFF.

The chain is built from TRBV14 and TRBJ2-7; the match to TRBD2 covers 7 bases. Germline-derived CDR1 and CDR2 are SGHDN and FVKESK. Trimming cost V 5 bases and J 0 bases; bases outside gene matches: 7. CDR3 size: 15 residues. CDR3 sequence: CASSKIGTNSYEQYF. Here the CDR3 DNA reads TGTGCCAGCAGCAAGATTGGGACTAACTCCTACGAGCAGTACTTC.

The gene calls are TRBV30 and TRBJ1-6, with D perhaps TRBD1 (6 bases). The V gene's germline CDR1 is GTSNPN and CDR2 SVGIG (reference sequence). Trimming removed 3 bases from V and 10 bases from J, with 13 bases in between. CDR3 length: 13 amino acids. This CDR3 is CAWRNRVGSPLHF. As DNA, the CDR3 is TGTGCCTGGAGGAACAGGGTTGGATCACCCCTCCACTTT. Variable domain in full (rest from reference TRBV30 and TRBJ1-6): SQTIHQWPATLVQPVGSPLSLECTVEGTSNPNLYWYRQAAGRGLQLLFYSVGIGQISSEVPQNLSASRPQDRQFILSSKKLLLSDSGFYLCAWRNRVGSPLHFGNGTRLTVT.

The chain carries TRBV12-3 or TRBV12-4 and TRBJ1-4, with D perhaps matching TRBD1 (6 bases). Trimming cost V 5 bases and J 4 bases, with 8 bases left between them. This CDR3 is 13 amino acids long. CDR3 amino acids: CASSRTVNEKLFF. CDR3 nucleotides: TGTGCCAGCAGTCGGACAGTTAATGAAAAACTGTTTTTT.

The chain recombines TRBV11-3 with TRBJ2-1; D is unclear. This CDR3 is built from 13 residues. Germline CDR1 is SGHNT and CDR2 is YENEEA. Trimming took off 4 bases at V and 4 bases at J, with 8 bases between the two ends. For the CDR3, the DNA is TGTGCCAGCAGCTCCCGCGTATACAATGAGCAGTTCTTC. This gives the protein CASSSRVYNEQFF.

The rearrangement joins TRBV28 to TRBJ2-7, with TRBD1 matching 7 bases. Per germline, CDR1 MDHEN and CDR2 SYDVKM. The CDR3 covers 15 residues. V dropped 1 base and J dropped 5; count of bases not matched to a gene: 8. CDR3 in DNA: TGTGCCAGCAGTTTATCGGCAGGGGGAAGGAACGAGCAGTACTTC. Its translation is CASSLSAGGRNEQYF.

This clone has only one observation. CDR3 nucleotide sequence: TGTGCCAGCAGCTTACGGGGAGCCACTAATGAAAAACTGTTTTTT. It specifies CASSLRGATNEKLFF. The rearrangement joins TRBV7-6 to TRBJ1-4, with no clear D. Trimming took 2 bases from V and 2 from J, leaving 9 bases between them. Germline values: CDR1 SGHVS, CDR2 FNYEAQ. This CDR3 is built from 15 residues.

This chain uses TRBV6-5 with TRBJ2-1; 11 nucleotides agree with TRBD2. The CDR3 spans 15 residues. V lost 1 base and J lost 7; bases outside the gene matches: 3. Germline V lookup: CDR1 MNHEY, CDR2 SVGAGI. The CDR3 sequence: CASSYLTSGENEQFF. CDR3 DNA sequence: TGTGCCAGCAGTTACTTGACTAGCGGGGAAAATGAGCAGTTCTTC.

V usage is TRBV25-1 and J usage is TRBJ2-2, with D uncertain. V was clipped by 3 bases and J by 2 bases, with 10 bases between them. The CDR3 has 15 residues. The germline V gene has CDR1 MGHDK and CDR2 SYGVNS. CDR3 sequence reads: CASSDLGVNTGELFF. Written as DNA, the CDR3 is TGTGCCAGCAGTGATCTTGGAGTCAACACCGGGGAGCTGTTTTTT.

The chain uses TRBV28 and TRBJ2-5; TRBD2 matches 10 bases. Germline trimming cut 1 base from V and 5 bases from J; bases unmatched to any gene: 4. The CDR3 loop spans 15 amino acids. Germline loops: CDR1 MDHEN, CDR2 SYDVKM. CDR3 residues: CASSLSLAGAETQYF. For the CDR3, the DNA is TGTGCCAGCAGTTTATCTCTAGCGGGAGCCGAGACCCAGTACTTC.

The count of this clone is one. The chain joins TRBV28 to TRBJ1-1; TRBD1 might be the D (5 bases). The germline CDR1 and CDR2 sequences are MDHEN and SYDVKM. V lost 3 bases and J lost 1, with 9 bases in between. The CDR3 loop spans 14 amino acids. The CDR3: CASSLADRNTEAFF. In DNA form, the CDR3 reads TGTGCCAGCAGTTTGGCAGACAGGAACACTGAAGCTTTCTTT.

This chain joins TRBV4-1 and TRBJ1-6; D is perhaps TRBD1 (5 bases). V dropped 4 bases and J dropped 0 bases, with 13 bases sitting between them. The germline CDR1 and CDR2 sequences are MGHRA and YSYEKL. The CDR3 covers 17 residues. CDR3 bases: TGCGCCAGCAGCCCTCGGACGGGGGACTCCTATAATTCACCCCTCCACTTT. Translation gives CASSPRTGDSYNSPLHF.